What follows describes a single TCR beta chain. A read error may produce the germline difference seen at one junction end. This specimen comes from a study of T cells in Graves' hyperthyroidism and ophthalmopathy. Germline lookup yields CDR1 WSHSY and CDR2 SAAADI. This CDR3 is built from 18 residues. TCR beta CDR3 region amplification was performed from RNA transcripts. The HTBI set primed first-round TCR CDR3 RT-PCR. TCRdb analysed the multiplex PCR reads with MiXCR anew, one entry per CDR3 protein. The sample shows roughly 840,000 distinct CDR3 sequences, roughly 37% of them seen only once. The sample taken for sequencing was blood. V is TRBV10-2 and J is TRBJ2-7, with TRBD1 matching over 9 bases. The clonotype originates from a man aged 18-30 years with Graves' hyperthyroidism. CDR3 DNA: TGCGCCAGCAGTGGGAGTTCGAGGTGGGACAGGGAAACCTACGGGCAGTACTTC. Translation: CASSGSSRWDRETYGQYF.